The next 15 T cell receptor beta chains were all read from a single sample in a study of shared clonotypes between healthy human individuals. Selected positively for CCR7 and CD45RO-negative, naive CD8 cells excluded terminally differentiated effector memory CD45RA+ cells. TCRdb keeps only in-frame clones here, not all; method: immunoSEQ multiplex PCR. Of millions of clones in the sample, more than 85% were seen once. The sequenced sample was naive CD8+ T cells from PBMCs. These TCRs come from a man in his late teens or twenties in good health. Some clones in this sample may be carry-over from other donors' samples.

The chain combines TRBV13 with TRBJ1-1, with D possibly being TRBD1 (6 bases). CDR3 size: 13 residues. V dropped 2 bases and J dropped 5 bases, with 9 bases sitting between them. Per germline, CDR1 PRHDT and CDR2 FYEKMQ (reference sequence). In DNA, the CDR3 is TGTGCCAGCAGCTTAATCAGGGGAACTGAAGCTTTCTTT. This translates into CASSLIRGTEAFF.

The chain couples TRBV27 to TRBJ2-7; TRBD1 agrees at 10 bases. The CDR3 is 17 residues long. V trimming: 1 base; J trimming: 3 bases; junction bases outside the gene matches: 9. CDR1 is MNHEY, CDR2 SMNVEV, per germline (reference sequence). The CDR3 loop reads CASSLWTGGRGHYEQYF. CDR3 bases: TGTGCCAGCAGTTTATGGACAGGGGGACGGGGCCACTACGAGCAGTACTTC.

The rearrangement uses TRBV27 and TRBJ2-5, with 7 positions matching TRBD1. Trimming removed 8 bases from V and 0 bases from J; junction bases left unmatched: 9. CDR3 length equals 15 residues. Germline V gives CDR1 MNHEY, CDR2 SMNVEV (reference sequence). Written as DNA, the CDR3 is TGTGCCAGCGGAACTCCGACAGGGTACCAAGAGACCCAGTACTTC. This codes for CASGTPTGYQETQYF.

V usage is TRBV7-9 and J usage is TRBJ2-7; TRBD1 matches at 11 bases. This CDR3 spans 14 amino acids. Germline CDR1 SEHNR, CDR2 FQNEAQ (reference sequence). V shed 4 bases, J shed 6 bases, and the junction held 5 bases outside the gene matches. In DNA, the CDR3 is TGTGCCAGCAGCTCCGGGACAGGGGGAACCGAGCAGTACTTC. Translating it yields CASSSGTGGTEQYF.

This clone has only one observation. The V call is TRBV5-4, the J call TRBJ2-3; D gene unclear. The CDR3 extends over 17 amino acids. V lost 3 bases and J lost 9, with 26 bases in between. Per the germline V gene, CDR1 is SGHNT and CDR2 is YYREEE (reference sequence). CDR3 in DNA: TGTGCCAGCAGCTCATCTCGCGATTTAGCAGCATTCGACACGCAGTATTTT. Its protein product is CASSSSRDLAAFDTQYF.

This clone appeared a few times. Other DNA sequences from this sample encode an identical CDR3 as well. This chain connects TRBV27 to TRBJ1-2; D not resolved. The V and J ends lost 5 bases and 4 bases respectively, with 8 bases between them. Germline values: CDR1 MNHEY, CDR2 SMNVEV (reference sequence). The CDR3 has 12 amino acids. The CDR3 DNA is TGTGCCAGCAGTCCAGGCCCCTATGGCTACACCTTC. Translation gives CASSPGPYGYTF.

The V gene is TRBV29-1, the J gene TRBJ2-7; 11 nucleotides align to TRBD2. CDR3 length: 15 residues. The trim removed 4 bases at V and 3 bases at J, leaving 8 bases unmatched. Germline CDR1 and CDR2: SQVTM and ANQGSEA. The CDR3 DNA follows: TGCAGCGTTGTAGTGCACACTAGCGGGGGCTACGAGCAGTACTTC. This encodes CSVVVHTSGGYEQYF.

This clone was counted once. V gene TRBV5-6 combines with J gene TRBJ2-5, with D possibly being TRBD2 (6 bases). Near its end, the DNA agrees better with TRBJ2-7, so the J call may be wrong. CDR1 is SGHDT and CDR2 is YYEEEE in the germline V gene. There are 12 residues in the CDR3. CDR3: CASSFGGNEQYF. CDR3 nucleotides: TGTGCCAGCAGCTTCGGGGGTAACGAGCAGTACTTC.

The genes are TRBV11-2 and TRBJ2-3, with 8 nucleotides matching TRBD1. The CDR3 contains 15 residues. Per the germline V gene, CDR1 is SGHAT and CDR2 is FQNNGV. With V trimmed by 5 bases and J by 9 bases, 13 bases remained unmatched. CDR3: CASSPRDRQKSTQYF. CDR3 DNA sequence: TGTGCCAGCAGCCCGCGGGACAGGCAAAAATCGACGCAGTATTTT.

This chain joins TRBV15 and TRBJ2-7, with D possibly matching TRBD1 (6 bases). CDR1 and CDR2 from the germline V gene are LNHNV and YYDKDF (reference sequence). The CDR3 has 14 amino acids. V was clipped by 5 bases and J by 2 bases, with 13 bases between them. CDR3: CATSVGTPAYEQYF. CDR3 sequence (DNA): TGTGCCACCAGCGTTGGGACACCAGCCTACGAGCAGTACTTC.

This chain connects TRBV14 to TRBJ2-6, with D perhaps given as TRBD1 or TRBD2 (6 bases each). CDR1 and CDR2 from the germline V gene are SGHDN and FVKESK. V lost 3 bases and J 4 bases, leaving 19 bases between the germline ends. The CDR3 runs 18 residues. This CDR3 reads CASSQKGYRDLGANVLTF. CDR3 nucleotides: TGTGCCAGCAGCCAGAAGGGATACAGGGACTTAGGGGCCAACGTCCTGACTTTC. The full variable domain, rest sourced from reference TRBV14 and TRBJ2-6, is EAGVTQFPSHSVIEKGQTVTLRCDPISGHDNLYWYRRVMGKEIKFLLHFVKESKQDESGMPNNRFLAERTGGTYSTLKVQPAELEDSGVYFCASSQKGYRDLGANVLTFGAGSRLTVL.

The rearrangement joins TRBV2 to TRBJ2-7; TRBD2 might be the D (6 bases). There are 15 residues in the CDR3. V was cut by 6 bases and J by 3 bases, with 18 bases left in between. The V gene's germline CDR1 is SNHLY and CDR2 FYNNEI. The CDR3 reads CASSDPRELGYEQYF. In DNA, the CDR3 is TGTGCCAGCAGCGACCCTCGGGAGCTGGGCTACGAGCAGTACTTC.

This sequence joins TRBV19 and TRBJ1-1, with TRBD1 matching 7 bases. This CDR3 contains 14 residues. Losses at the gene ends were 4 bases for V and 1 base for J; bases not matched to a gene: 3. Germline CDR1 reads LNHDA; CDR2 reads SQIVND (reference sequence). CDR3 loop: CASSTDRTNTEAFF. In DNA, the CDR3 is TGTGCCAGTAGTACGGACAGGACGAACACTGAAGCTTTCTTT.

In the case of this clone: Other DNA sequences from this sample encode an identical CDR3 as well. This chain joins TRBV5-1 and TRBJ2-3; TRBD2 matches 7 bases. The CDR3 extends over 15 amino acids. Per the germline V gene, CDR1 is SGHRS and CDR2 is YFSETQ. V shed 4 bases and J 0 bases; nucleotides not matched to a gene: 5. The chain's CDR3 is CASSLGRGSTDTQYF. In nucleotides, the CDR3 is TGCGCCAGCAGCCTCGGGCGGGGGAGCACAGATACGCAGTATTTT.

The chain recombines TRBV6-1 with TRBJ2-7; a weak D match, TRBD1 (6 bases). V shed 2 bases and J shed 3 bases, with 14 bases lying between them. Germline lookup yields CDR1 MNHNS and CDR2 SASEGT. This CDR3 is built from 15 residues. The CDR3 DNA sequence: TGTGCCAGCAGTGAACCGACAGGTTTCGGCTACGAGCAGTACTTC. It specifies CASSEPTGFGYEQYF.